Listed below are T cell receptor beta chains from one sample, sequenced in a study of cytomegalovirus exposure and HLA in healthy donors. TCRdb's table, derived via immunoSEQ multiplex PCR, lists solely in-frame clones and lacks some. The sample consists of over 150,000 clones, around four fifths of them appearing once. Sequencing was performed on PBMCs. All receptors come from a woman aged 50 to 65 in good health and CMV-seropositive. CDR3s include the opening cysteine and the closing phenylalanine or tryptophan. A D gene is named only where the DNA matches it firmly. Clone size is shown for a subset of rows, as once, few, many or a class of expanded clone.

v_call	j_call	cdr3_length	d_call	clone_size	cdr3_aa	cdr3_nt
TRBV7-7	TRBJ2-3	15	TRBD2	once	CASSPDLAGADTQYF	TGTGCCAGCAGCCCCGATTTAGCGGGAGCAGATACGCAGTATTTT
TRBV28	TRBJ2-7	12	TRBD2	NA	CASWTSGDEQYF	TGTGCCAGCTGGACTAGCGGGGACGAGCAGTACTTC
TRBV7-7	TRBJ2-3	15	TRBD2	NA	CASSPSSGSSDTQYF	TGTGCCAGCAGCCCGTCGAGCGGGAGTTCAGATACGCAGTATTTT
TRBV6-4	TRBJ2-1	19	TRBD2	NA	CASSDSPSSGRAGKNEQFF	TGTGCCAGCAGTGACTCTCCATCTAGCGGGAGGGCGGGTAAGAATGAGCAGTTCTTC
TRBV5-5	TRBJ2-1	15	TRBD2	NA	CASSSGLGTNNEQFF	TGTGCCAGCAGCTCAGGACTAGGAACCAACAATGAGCAGTTCTTC
TRBV7-6	TRBJ2-2	18	TRBD1	NA	CASSEVPGQGSNTGELFF	TGTGCCAGCAGCGAAGTCCCGGGACAGGGATCGAACACCGGGGAGCTGTTTTTT
TRBV6-6	TRBJ2-7	15	TRBD2	NA	CASTYGAGEPYEQYF	TGTGCCAGCACCTATGGAGCGGGAGAGCCCTACGAGCAGTACTTC
TRBV27	TRBJ2-3	15	TRBD2	NA	CASSLGLAGPDTQYF	TGTGCCAGCAGTTTAGGACTAGCGGGACCAGATACGCAGTATTTT
TRBV7-2	TRBJ2-1	15	NA	NA	CASSPPGLRTNEQFF	TGTGCCAGCAGCCCGCCCGGACTACGGACCAATGAGCAGTTCTTC
TRBV4-3	TRBJ1-4	17	NA	NA	CASSQDGSLTTNEKLFF	TGCGCCAGCAGCCAAGATGGCAGTCTCACAACTAATGAAAAACTGTTTTTT
TRBV4-3	TRBJ2-1	15	NA	NA	CASSQATGRYNEQFF	TGCGCCAGCAGCCAAGCTACAGGGCGCTACAATGAGCAGTTCTTC
TRBV2	TRBJ1-2	13	NA	few	CASSWAGDYGYTF	TGTGCCAGCAGTTGGGCGGGAGACTATGGCTACACCTTC
TRBV2	TRBJ2-3	15	TRBD2	NA	CASRMTSGSTDTQYF	TGTGCCAGCAGGATGACTAGCGGGAGCACAGATACGCAGTATTTT
TRBV27	TRBJ1-4	14	NA	NA	CASSSEGFGEKLFF	TGTGCCAGCAGTTCGGAGGGGTTTGGTGAAAAACTGTTTTTT
TRBV28	TRBJ1-1	13	NA	NA	CASTRTANTEAFF	TGTGCCAGCACCCGGACAGCTAACACTGAAGCTTTCTTT
TRBV5-1	TRBJ2-5	15	TRBD1	NA	CASSPGQGAWETQYF	TGCGCCAGCAGCCCGGGACAGGGGGCTTGGGAGACCCAGTACTTC
TRBV4-3	TRBJ2-1	13	NA	NA	CASSQEPGGEQFF	TGCGCCAGCAGCCAAGAACCCGGCGGTGAGCAGTTCTTC
TRBV19	TRBJ2-1	15	NA	NA	CASSMLASSYNEQFF	TGTGCCAGTAGTATGTTGGCCAGCTCCTACAATGAGCAGTTCTTC
TRBV7-9	TRBJ1-4	15	TRBD1	NA	CASSFEEGAGEKLFF	TGTGCCAGCAGCTTTGAGGAGGGGGCAGGTGAAAAACTGTTTTTT
TRBV15	TRBJ2-4	24	TRBD2	NA	CATSRELGTSVPAGPSYAKNIQYF	TGTGCCACCAGCAGAGAGTTAGGGACTAGCGTCCCCGCGGGACCCTCGTATGCCAAAAACATTCAGTACTTC
TRBV30	TRBJ2-2	14	TRBD1	once	CAWSPRQGTGELFF	TGTGCCTGGAGTCCCAGACAGGGGACCGGGGAGCTGTTTTTT
TRBV7-9	TRBJ1-4	17	NA	NA	CASSSAPGYTTNEKLFF	TGTGCCAGCAGCTCAGCGCCAGGGTATACAACTAATGAAAAACTGTTTTTT
TRBV5-6	TRBJ1-2	13	NA	NA	CASSPGDNYGYTF	TGTGCCAGCAGCCCGGGGGATAACTATGGCTACACCTTC
TRBV18	TRBJ1-5	14	NA	NA	CASSPPPGNQPQHF	TGTGCCAGCTCACCACCCCCGGGCAATCAGCCCCAGCATTTT
TRBV29-1	TRBJ2-3	14	TRBD2	NA	CSVGGTSDTDTQYF	TGCAGCGTTGGGGGGACTAGCGATACAGATACGCAGTATTTT
TRBV7-8	TRBJ1-1	14	NA	few	CASSLEKVRAEAFF	TGTGCCAGCAGCTTAGAGAAGGTGAGGGCTGAAGCTTTCTTT
TRBV19	TRBJ2-2	15	TRBD2	NA	CASTNGGANTGELFF	TGTGCCAGCACCAACGGGGGGGCGAACACCGGGGAGCTGTTTTTT
TRBV5-1	TRBJ1-3	14	NA	NA	CASRPETVGNTIYF	TGCGCCAGCAGACCGGAGACTGTCGGAAACACCATATATTTT
TRBV6-5	TRBJ2-7	15	TRBD2	NA	CASSPWTSESPEQYF	TGTGCCAGCAGTCCCTGGACTAGCGAATCCCCCGAGCAGTACTTC
TRBV25-1	TRBJ1-1	15	NA	NA	CASSDPAQGDTEAFF	TGTGCCAGCAGTGATCCCGCACAGGGTGACACTGAAGCTTTCTTT
TRBV5-1	TRBJ2-1	17	NA	NA	CASSSARGELSYNEQFF	TGCGCCAGCAGCTCCGCCAGAGGAGAACTCTCCTACAATGAGCAGTTCTTC
TRBV10-3	TRBJ2-7	13	NA	NA	CAISRNGGWEQYF	TGTGCCATCAGTCGCAACGGGGGTTGGGAGCAGTACTTC
TRBV18	TRBJ1-1	14	NA	NA	CASSAGLKNTEAFF	TGTGCCAGCTCAGCCGGACTTAAGAACACTGAAGCTTTCTTT
TRBV18	TRBJ2-7	13	TRBD1	NA	CASSAGQGYEQYF	TGTGCCAGCTCGGCTGGACAGGGATACGAGCAGTACTTC
TRBV28	TRBJ1-2	14	NA	NA	CASSLSTINYGYTF	TGTGCCAGCAGTTTAAGCACCATTAACTATGGCTACACCTTC
TRBV5-4	TRBJ2-3	15	NA	NA	CASSLGRDTTDTQYF	TGTGCCAGCAGCTTGGGCCGGGACACCACAGATACGCAGTATTTT
TRBV5-1	TRBJ1-4	14	NA	NA	CASSPDSFNEKLFF	TGCGCCAGCAGCCCGGACAGCTTTAATGAAAAACTGTTTTTT
TRBV5-1	TRBJ2-1	15	TRBD2	NA	CASSMGTSGGNEQFF	TGCGCCAGCAGCATGGGGACTAGCGGGGGCAATGAGCAGTTCTTC
TRBV4-1	TRBJ1-5	14	NA	once	CASSQVSTVQPQHF	TGCGCCAGCAGCCAAGTCTCTACAGTTCAGCCCCAGCATTTT
TRBV7-9	TRBJ2-1	12	NA	NA	CASSLTYNEQFF	TGTGCCAGCAGCTTAACCTATAATGAGCAGTTCTTC
TRBV29-1	TRBJ2-7	13	NA	NA	CSAIGVSGYEQYF	TGCAGCGCGATCGGGGTTAGCGGCTACGAGCAGTACTTC
TRBV30	TRBJ2-7	9	NA	NA	CAWKYEQYF	TGTGCCTGGAAGTACGAGCAGTACTTC
TRBV10-3	TRBJ1-4	15	NA	few	CAISDRGAENEKLFF	TGTGCCATCAGTGATCGCGGGGCGGAAAATGAAAAACTGTTTTTT
TRBV29-1	TRBJ2-1	12	TRBD2	NA	CSVSEGLAEQFF	TGCAGCGTTTCGGAGGGACTAGCCGAGCAGTTCTTC
TRBV10-1	TRBJ2-1	13	TRBD2	NA	CASSQAGGNEQFF	TGCGCCAGTAGTCAAGCGGGAGGTAATGAGCAGTTCTTC